This TCR beta chain was recovered during a study of tumor-infiltrating lymphocytes in primary liver carcinoma. Notes on this clonotype: A much bigger clone sits one base away, suggesting this may be a read error.

The input was 400 to 500 ng total RNA; TCR beta cDNA was made from it with a constant-region primer. What produced the TCR beta libraries was three nested multiplex PCR rounds using slightly modified ARM-PCR. A single record per CDR3 protein comes from TCRdb applying MiXCR to the multiplex PCR reads. The data contain just under 55,000 distinct CDR3 sequences, over 65% of them singletons. Extraction of RNA together with DNA used roughly 19-32 mg of unsorted bulk tissue. Surgeons treated the primary liver carcinoma of the patients by surgical resection. Sample: liver tumor tissue from sampling region 2. Noted subset: tumor region T2, inferior pole. The source of this sequence is a man in his forties or fifties with primary liver carcinoma and hepatitis B virus infection.

CDR3 coding DNA: TGTGCCAGCAATTTCCCGAATTCACCCCTCCACTTT. It yields the protein CASNFPNSPLHF. The chain joins TRBV28 to TRBJ1-6; D is unresolved. Trimming left V 7 bases short and J 7 bases short, with 8 bases between. CDR1 is MDHEN, CDR2 SYDVKM, per germline. The CDR3 covers 12 residues.